This TCR beta chain is from a study of cytomegalovirus exposure and HLA in healthy donors. Study-wide context: Assignment to the Caucasian-associated ancestry cluster applied to roughly 80% of the approximately 420 genotyped donors. General study findings and limits: Per a prior analysis, the majority of TCR beta V segments were productive roughly 90% or roughly 30% of the time.

Worth noting for this clone: Its antigen is not known.

PCR was performed using 60 Vbeta and 13 Jbeta primers. Produced via immunoSEQ multiplex PCR; TCRdb's table is partial and in-frame only. The sample shows under 200,000 clones, and 6.5% sits with its ten largest clones. The junction had 14 bases not matched to a gene; V was cut back by 5 bases and J by 7 bases. There are 17 residues in the CDR3. CDR1 and CDR2 (germline): MNHEY, SMNVEV (reference sequence). Source material: PBMCs. The TCR was taken from a man aged 30 to 39 in good health and CMV-seronegative. This rearrangement joins TRBV27 to TRBJ2-1; 10 nucleotides match TRBD1. As DNA, the CDR3 is TGTGCCAGCAGTCTAAACCGGGACAGGGGCGCGGGTAATGAGCAGTTCTTC. This sequence encodes CASSLNRDRGAGNEQFF.